Here is one TCR beta chain with its context. The antigen is unknown. Other nucleotide sequences in the sample specify the same CDR3. Some clones are missing from TCRdb's copy, which holds only in-frame ones; the method was immunoSEQ multiplex PCR. The top ten hold roughly a tenth of the sample, which has some 70,000 clones, roughly 85% seen once. V was clipped by 0 bases and J by 2 bases, with 8 bases between them. Germline V gene lookup returns CDR1 SGHRS and CDR2 YFSETQ. There are 14 residues in the CDR3. The entry originates in a study of radiotherapy plus CTLA-4 blockade in lung cancer. Whole-study findings and limits: Radiotherapy plus ipilimumab was followed by expansion in blood of tumor-derived TCR clones.

This TCR came from a human donor with non-small cell lung cancer who had a complete response to radiotherapy plus ipilimumab. The sequencing used peripheral blood, collected from a patient treated with radiotherapy plus ipilimumab. The chain carries TRBV5-1 and TRBJ1-1; weak D call: TRBD1 (6 bases). Here the CDR3 reads CASSLARGNTEAFF. For the CDR3, the DNA is TGCGCCAGCAGCTTGGCCAGGGGAAACACTGAAGCTTTCTTT.